The 9 T cell receptor beta chains below all came from one sample that was sequenced in a study of cytomegalovirus exposure and HLA in healthy donors. The PCR had 60 Vbeta and 13 Jbeta primers. The data were produced by immunoSEQ multiplex PCR, yet TCRdb's version contains in-frame clones alone and is incomplete. The sample has approximately 100,000 clones; about 83% are singletons. The specimen sequenced was PBMCs. The receptors were gathered from a man aged 55 to 70 in good health and CMV-seropositive.

This clone appeared a single time. This rearrangement joins TRBV11-2 to TRBJ2-1, with D perhaps matching TRBD2 (6 bases). V lost 8 bases, J lost 0 bases, and 20 bases lay in between. CDR1 and CDR2 (germline): SGHAT, FQNNGV. This CDR3 comprises 17 residues. CDR3 loop: CASRQLSGLRSYNEQFF. The CDR3 region has the DNA TGTGCCAGCCGGCAATTAAGCGGGCTACGCTCCTACAATGAGCAGTTCTTC.

The chain joins TRBV5-1 to TRBJ2-2, with 10 positions matching TRBD2. V trimming: 4 bases; J trimming: 4 bases; junction bases outside the gene matches: 4. CDR3 size: 15 residues. Germline V gene data show CDR1 as SGHRS and CDR2 as YFSETQ. As DNA, the CDR3 is TGCGCCAGCAGCCCTAGCGGGGGAGGCACCGGGGAGCTGTTTTTT. Translation gives CASSPSGGGTGELFF.

The genes are TRBV27 and TRBJ2-2; 11 bases agree with TRBD1. CDR1 and CDR2 from the germline V gene are MNHEY and SMNVEV (reference sequence). Trimming took 3 bases from V and 6 from J; bases not matched to a gene: 3. The CDR3 consists of 15 residues. The chain's CDR3 is CASSFRDRGSGELFF. The CDR3 DNA is TGTGCCAGCAGTTTCCGGGACAGGGGGTCCGGGGAGCTGTTTTTT.

The gene calls are TRBV5-1 and TRBJ1-6; a weak D match, TRBD1 (5 bases). Germline CDR1 is SGHRS and CDR2 is YFSETQ. This CDR3 contains 16 residues. The V and J ends lost 4 bases and 10 bases respectively, with 21 bases between them. CDR3 in DNA: TGCGCCAGCAGCGTCGGACGGCAGGGTGTTCCGTCACCCCTCCACTTT. Translated: CASSVGRQGVPSPLHF.

The V and J genes are TRBV18 and TRBJ2-7; 7 nucleotides align to TRBD1. V lost 4 bases to trimming and J lost 5 bases; unmatched junction nucleotides: 11. CDR1 is KGHSH, CDR2 LQKENI, per germline. This CDR3 is built from 15 residues. CDR3 in amino acids: CASSLTTGQENEQYF. CDR3 nucleotide sequence: TGTGCCAGCTCACTAACCACTGGACAGGAGAACGAGCAGTACTTC.

The chain carries TRBV19 and TRBJ1-5, with 8 bases aligning to TRBD1. The CDR3 has 15 amino acids. The junction had 4 bases not matched to a gene; V was cut back by 5 bases and J by 1 base. CDR1 is LNHDA, CDR2 SQIVND, per germline (reference sequence). CDR3 DNA sequence: TGTGCCAGTAGTCAAACAGGGGGAAGCAATCAGCCCCAGCATTTT. Its protein is CASSQTGGSNQPQHF.

The rearrangement uses TRBV5-1 and TRBJ2-7; no clear D gene. Germline V lookup: CDR1 SGHRS, CDR2 YFSETQ. Trimming shortened V by 0 bases and J by 0 bases, and 4 bases separated the two germline ends. CDR3 length: 13 residues. The CDR3 is CASSLANSYEQYF. The CDR3 DNA is TGCGCCAGCAGCTTGGCCAACTCCTACGAGCAGTACTTC.

This sequence joins TRBV29-1 and TRBJ1-1; tentatively, D is TRBD1 (5 bases). CDR1 is SQVTM, CDR2 ANQGSEA, per germline. This CDR3 spans 15 amino acids. V lost 3 bases and J 3 bases, leaving 17 bases between the germline ends. The CDR3 loop reads CSVDRGIGEDTEAFF. The CDR3 bases are TGCAGCGTTGATCGCGGGATAGGGGAGGACACTGAAGCTTTCTTT.

This clone was found a few times. The chain combines TRBV5-1 with TRBJ2-1, with a tentative D call TRBD2 (7 bases). This CDR3 has 17 residues. The germline gives CDR1 SGHRS, CDR2 YFSETQ. Between the trimmed V and J ends, which lost 2 bases and 0 bases, there was a span of 15 bases. Here the CDR3 reads CASSLLQGLSSYNEQFF. CDR3 nucleotide sequence: TGCGCCAGCAGCTTACTACAGGGACTAAGCTCCTACAATGAGCAGTTCTTC.